Listed here are 30 T cell receptor beta chains from one sample, sequenced in a study of T cell responses to AZD1222 COVID-19 vaccine. Here immunoSEQ multiplex PCR was the method, and the copy in TCRdb shows in-frame clones only, minus some. The sample shows some 120,000 clones, more than 85% of them seen only once. This specimen was peripheral blood, taken on day 0 of AZD1222 vaccination. These receptors were taken from an adult in good health.

The chain links TRBV5-1 to TRBJ2-1; 9 bases match TRBD1. CDR3 length equals 17 residues. Per the germline V gene, CDR1 is SGHRS and CDR2 is YFSETQ. V was pared by 4 bases and J by 0 bases, with 8 bases of the junction left unmatched. DNA of the CDR3: TGCGCCAGCAGCGGGGCCCGGGACAGGGCCTCCTACAATGAGCAGTTCTTC. Translation gives CASSGARDRASYNEQFF.

CDR3 residues: CASSPGTGGTEAFF. CDR3 DNA: TGTGCCAGCAGTCCGGGGACAGGGGGCACTGAAGCTTTCTTT. This rearrangement joins TRBV27 to TRBJ1-1; 11 bases map to TRBD1. J lost 4 bases, V lost 5 bases, and 3 bases had no gene match. The germline gives CDR1 MNHEY, CDR2 SMNVEV (reference sequence). The CDR3 length is 14 residues.

This clone was recorded only once. The rearrangement uses TRBV6-5 and TRBJ1-1, with D tentatively TRBD1 (6 bases). The CDR3 consists of 14 residues. The V and J ends lost 6 bases and 6 bases respectively, with 17 bases between them. CDR1 MNHEY and CDR2 SVGAGI come from the germline V gene. The CDR3 reads CASRHRESRAEAFF. In DNA form, the CDR3 reads TGTGCCAGCAGGCACAGGGAATCTAGGGCTGAAGCTTTCTTT.

The V and J genes are TRBV24-1 and TRBJ1-3; TRBD1 aligns across 7 bases. The V segment lost 4 bases and the J segment 1 base; nucleotides outside the gene matches: 3. Germline CDR1 and CDR2: KGHDR and SFDVKD. The CDR3 is 15 residues long. CDR3: CATSDPQGSGNTIYF. CDR3 nucleotides: TGTGCCACCAGTGACCCACAGGGGTCTGGAAACACCATATATTTT.

The chain links TRBV6-2 or TRBV6-3 to TRBJ2-2; D is perhaps TRBD1 (5 bases). The CDR3 is made up of 16 amino acids. Trimming shortened V by 4 bases and J by 1 base, and 13 bases separated the two germline ends. The V gene's germline CDR1 is MNHEY and CDR2 SVGEGT. CDR3 bases: TGTGCCAGCAGTTTCACAGGAGCCCTGAACACCGGGGAGCTGTTTTTT. This gives the protein CASSFTGALNTGELFF.

V usage is TRBV19 and J usage is TRBJ2-7; unclear D gene. Trimming took 5 bases from V and 6 from J, leaving 11 bases between them. Germline loops: CDR1 LNHDA, CDR2 SQIVND (reference sequence). CDR3 size: 12 residues. CDR3 sequence reads: CASSRNAAEQYF. The CDR3 DNA reads as TGTGCCAGTAGTCGGAACGCCGCCGAGCAGTACTTC.

The CDR3 sequence: CASSSSRRLPGVTDTQYF. The CDR3, as DNA: TGTGCCAGCAGTTCGAGCCGTCGACTACCCGGGGTCACAGATACGCAGTATTTT. V usage is TRBV27 and J usage is TRBJ2-3; tentative D call: TRBD2 (5 bases). Trimming shortened V by 4 bases and J by 2 bases, and 22 bases separated the two germline ends. The germline gives CDR1 MNHEY, CDR2 SMNVEV (reference sequence). This CDR3 is 18 amino acids long.

In its sample, this clone was seen once. The chain employs TRBV27 and TRBJ1-1; perhaps TRBD1 as D (5 bases). V was trimmed by 5 bases and J by 1 base, leaving 14 bases between them. The germline gives CDR1 MNHEY, CDR2 SMNVEV (reference sequence). This CDR3 is 15 amino acids long. In nucleotides, the CDR3 is TGTGCCAGCAGTCGGGGGGGAGGGCGGAACACTGAAGCTTTCTTT. Protein: CASSRGGGRNTEAFF.

This clone appeared a single time. This chain uses TRBV2 with TRBJ2-1; TRBD1 might be the D (6 bases). V was pared by 3 bases and J by 7 bases, with 13 bases between. CDR1 is SNHLY, CDR2 FYNNEI, per germline. This CDR3 region has 14 residues. The CDR3 coding sequence is TGTGCCAGCAGTGACCGAAGGGGGATTAATGAGCAGTTCTTC. Its translation: CASSDRRGINEQFF.

V usage is TRBV6-5 and J usage is TRBJ1-4; 7 positions agree with TRBD1. The ends lost 6 bases at V and 6 bases at J; junction bases unmatched: 7. CDR1 and CDR2 (germline): MNHEY, SVGAGI. This CDR3 comprises 14 residues. The CDR3 coding sequence is TGTGCCAGCAGCAGACAGGGAGGGGATGAAAAACTGTTTTTT. This translates into CASSRQGGDEKLFF.

The genes are TRBV4-3 and TRBJ1-1, with TRBD1 matching 12 bases. CDR1 and CDR2 from the germline V gene are LGHNA and YSLEER. This CDR3 region has 16 residues. V lost 4 bases, J lost 3 bases, and 6 bases stayed unmatched. The CDR3 DNA reads TGCGCCAGCAGCCTAGGGACAGGGGGCTTGGACACTGAAGCTTTCTTT. Its translation is CASSLGTGGLDTEAFF.

This chain connects TRBV27 to TRBJ2-7; 7 bases align to TRBD2. There are 16 residues in the CDR3. Germline CDR1 is MNHEY and CDR2 is SMNVEV (reference sequence). The ends lost 3 bases at V and 0 bases at J; junction bases unmatched: 8. CDR3 protein: CASSFPSGVSSYEQYF. The CDR3 nucleotides read TGTGCCAGCAGTTTCCCCAGCGGGGTGAGCTCCTACGAGCAGTACTTC.

This chain joins TRBV6-6 and TRBJ2-4; the D gene could be TRBD1 or TRBD2 (5 bases each). Germline V gene lookup returns CDR1 MNHNY and CDR2 SVGAGI (reference sequence). There are 16 residues in the CDR3. Deletions cut 0 bases from V and 5 bases from J, with 14 bases between. The CDR3 reads CASSYSGRPRENIQYF. The DNA for the CDR3 is TGTGCCAGCAGTTACTCGGGACGGCCGCGAGAAAACATTCAGTACTTC.

This clone was seen a single time. The chain couples TRBV6-4 to TRBJ1-2; D ambiguous. V shed 3 bases and J shed 8 bases, with 16 bases lying between them. This CDR3 comprises 14 residues. From germline, CDR1 is MRHNA and CDR2 SNTAGT. Here the CDR3 DNA reads TGTGCCAGCAGTGAATCACACAGCTTTAGAGGCTACACCTTC. Translation: CASSESHSFRGYTF.

The chain employs TRBV11-2 and TRBJ2-1, with 8 bases matching TRBD2. CDR1 and CDR2 (germline): SGHAT, FQNNGV. V shed 2 bases, J shed 6 bases, and the junction held 9 bases outside the gene matches. The CDR3 contains 16 residues. The CDR3 bases are TGTGCCAGCAGCTTACGCACTAGCGGCCTTGTCAATGAGCAGTTCTTC. Translation gives CASSLRTSGLVNEQFF.

V gene TRBV5-4 combines with J gene TRBJ2-7, with 7 bases matching TRBD2. Germline trimming cut 0 bases from V and 4 bases from J; bases unmatched to any gene: 4. Germline assignment: CDR1 SGHNT and CDR2 YYREEE (reference sequence). This CDR3 comprises 14 residues. CDR3 bases: TGTGCCAGCAGCTTGGGCGGGAGCGGGTACGAGCAGTACTTC. This encodes CASSLGGSGYEQYF.

J is TRBJ2-2 and V is TRBV7-8; the match to TRBD1 covers 10 bases. The CDR3 covers 15 residues. The V gene end was trimmed by 3 bases and the J gene end by 7 bases; junction bases not matched to a gene: 5. Germline CDR1 SGHVS, CDR2 FQNEAQ. The CDR3 DNA is TGTGCCAGCAGCTTGGACAGGGGGGGCATCGGGGAGCTGTTTTTT. This codes for CASSLDRGGIGELFF.

This chain uses TRBV27 with TRBJ2-5, with 7 bases matching TRBD1. Germline CDR1 reads MNHEY; CDR2 reads SMNVEV (reference sequence). Germline trimming cut 2 bases from V and 3 bases from J; bases unmatched to any gene: 3. The CDR3 totals 14 residues. The CDR3 DNA is TGTGCCAGCAGTTTACAGGGGGTAGAAGAGACCCAGTACTTC. Amino acids: CASSLQGVEETQYF.

This clone was found once. This chain's CDR3 is CAIDGHLNTGELFF. The CDR3 region has the DNA TGTGCCATCGATGGACATCTGAACACCGGGGAGCTGTTTTTT. This sequence joins TRBV24-1 and TRBJ2-2; tentative D call: TRBD1 (5 bases). The V gene lost 11 bases and the J gene lost 1 base, with 13 bases spanning the gap. The V gene's germline CDR1 is KGHDR and CDR2 SFDVKD. CDR3 length: 14 residues.

The V gene is TRBV5-5, the J gene TRBJ2-7; 9 bases match TRBD1. This CDR3 has 14 residues. The V and J ends lost 3 bases and 6 bases, in that order; junction bases with no gene match: 7. Looked up from germline, CDR1 is SGHKS and CDR2 is YYEKEE (reference sequence). CDR3 nucleotide sequence: TGTGCCAGCAGCTCCCCGGGACAGGGAAGCGAGCAGTACTTC. Its protein is CASSSPGQGSEQYF.

The chain recombines TRBV27 with TRBJ1-2; D is unclear. V lost 5 bases to trimming and J lost 6 bases, with 13 bases between them. Germline CDR1 reads MNHEY; CDR2 reads SMNVEV (reference sequence). The CDR3 extends over 13 amino acids. The chain's CDR3 is CASSRVPWDGYTF. CDR3 DNA: TGTGCCAGCAGTAGGGTCCCCTGGGATGGCTACACCTTC.

V is TRBV5-1 and J is TRBJ2-5, with a weak D call TRBD1 (6 bases). This CDR3 is 17 amino acids long. Germline V lookup: CDR1 SGHRS, CDR2 YFSETQ. Trimming removed 3 bases at V and 5 bases at J, with 23 bases between. The CDR3 region is CASSSPAARLRGETQYF. In nucleotides, the CDR3 is TGCGCCAGCAGCTCCCCCGCCGCCCGGCTGAGGGGGGAGACCCAGTACTTC.

The chain uses TRBV2 and TRBJ2-7; the match to TRBD1 covers 9 bases. The CDR3 contains 15 residues. V dropped 5 bases and J dropped 5; count of bases not matched to a gene: 10. Germline values: CDR1 SNHLY, CDR2 FYNNEI. CDR3 protein: CASSRTGDRVHEQYF. CDR3 sequence (DNA): TGTGCCAGCAGTCGAACGGGGGACAGGGTCCACGAGCAGTACTTC.

V and J are TRBV13 and TRBJ2-7; weak D call: TRBD1 (6 bases). V lost 5 bases and J lost 9, with 14 bases in between. The CDR3 runs to 12 residues. CDR1 is PRHDT and CDR2 is FYEKMQ in the germline V gene (reference sequence). The CDR3 reads CASSQTGQGQYF. For the CDR3, the DNA is TGTGCCAGCAGCCAAACAGGGCAAGGGCAGTACTTC.

In its sample, this clone was seen a few times. The chain couples TRBV19 to TRBJ1-1; D call uncertain. The V and J ends lost 3 bases and 0 bases respectively, with 14 bases between them. This CDR3 has 16 residues. The germline V gene encodes CDR1 LNHDA and CDR2 SQIVND (reference sequence). The CDR3 loop reads CASSMGRSGMNTEAFF. The CDR3 bases are TGTGCCAGTAGTATGGGTAGGTCGGGCATGAACACTGAAGCTTTCTTT. Drawing the rest from reference TRBV19 and TRBJ1-1, the complete variable domain is DGGITQSPKYLFRKEGQNVTLSCEQNLNHDAMYWYRQDPGQGLRLIYYSQIVNDFQKGDIAEGYSVSREKKESFPLTVTSAQKNPTAFYLCASSMGRSGMNTEAFFGQGTRLTVV.

The gene calls are TRBV5-1 and TRBJ1-2; a weak D match, TRBD1 (6 bases). The CDR3 consists of 18 residues. The V gene's germline CDR1 is SGHRS and CDR2 YFSETQ. Trimming cost V 0 bases and J 4 bases, with 22 bases left between them. The CDR3 reads CASSLASYHKGGTYGYTF. CDR3 nucleotide sequence: TGCGCCAGCAGCTTGGCCTCATATCACAAGGGGGGAACCTATGGCTACACCTTC.

The chain combines TRBV6-5 with TRBJ2-7, with TRBD1 identical over 7 bases. J gave up 2 bases and V 0 bases, and 7 bases lay outside the gene matches. The length of the CDR3 is 16 residues. Germline V gives CDR1 MNHEY, CDR2 SVGAGI. Here the CDR3 DNA reads TGTGCCAGCAGTTACTCGAGTTGGGACAGACCCTACGAGCAGTACTTC. It translates to CASSYSSWDRPYEQYF.

The CDR3 nucleotides are TGTGCCAGCAGTACCCCCAGAACGGGGGGAAACACCATATATTTT. This translates into CASSTPRTGGNTIYF. The chain joins TRBV28 to TRBJ1-3; D remains unclear. Trimming took off 5 bases at V and 4 bases at J, with 15 bases between the two ends. This CDR3 has 15 residues. CDR1 MDHEN and CDR2 SYDVKM come from the germline V gene.

V gene TRBV7-8 combines with J gene TRBJ1-1; TRBD1 agrees at 7 bases. V dropped 5 bases and J dropped 0; count of bases not matched to a gene: 15. Germline CDR1 and CDR2: SGHVS and FQNEAQ. The CDR3 spans 18 residues. The CDR3 coding sequence is TGTGCCAGCAGCCTGAAAAAGCTGGACAGGATCATGAACACTGAAGCTTTCTTT. Protein: CASSLKKLDRIMNTEAFF. The entire variable domain, with the rest obtained from reference TRBV7-8 and TRBJ1-1, is as follows: GAGVSQSPRYKVAKRGQDVALRCDPISGHVSLFWYQQALGQGPEFLTYFQNEAQLDKSGLPSDRFFAERPEGSVSTLKIQRTQQEDSAVYLCASSLKKLDRIMNTEAFFGQGTRLTVV.

The gene calls are TRBV7-2 and TRBJ1-1; D not certain. From germline, CDR1 is SGHTA and CDR2 FQGNSA. The CDR3 is 13 amino acids. V shed 6 bases and J shed 1 base, with 9 bases lying between them. The CDR3 is CASRSTPNTEAFF. The CDR3 DNA reads as TGTGCCAGCAGGTCCACACCGAACACTGAAGCTTTCTTT.